These T cell receptor beta chains were read from a single sample in a study of TIL therapy for anti-PD-1-resistant metastatic lung cancer. Measured with immunoSEQ multiplex PCR; TCRdb has only the in-frame clones, and not every one. Of 55,000 or so clones in the sample, roughly four fifths are singletons; the top ten hold about 2.7%. This specimen consisted of blood, obtained at baseline. The source of these receptors is a person aged 25 to 79 with non-small cell lung cancer. Each CDR3 is given with its conserved first and last residue. Each record gives: CDR3 length, D gene, clone size, V gene, J gene, CDR3 DNA, CDR3 protein. A D gene is named only where the DNA matches it firmly. The size entry is marked missing in some rows and otherwise reads once, few, many or a size class.

len: 16
d_gene: TRBD2
abundance: once
v_gene: TRBV5-1
j_gene: TRBJ2-1
CDR3nt: TGCGCCAGTAAACCGGGACTAGCGGGAGAGGGCAATGAGCAGTTCTTC
CDR3aa: CASKPGLAGEGNEQFF

len: 15
d_gene: TRBD2
abundance: -
v_gene: TRBV5-4
j_gene: TRBJ2-1
CDR3nt: TGTGCCAGCAGCTTTTTAGCGGGAGGGCCCAATGAGCAGTTCTTC
CDR3aa: CASSFLAGGPNEQFF

len: 18
d_gene: -
abundance: -
v_gene: TRBV10-1
j_gene: TRBJ2-3
CDR3nt: TGCGCCAGCAGTGGACACCACGGGACTGGGCTCGACGTCGAAACGCAGTATTTT
CDR3aa: CASSGHHGTGLDVETQYF

len: 16
d_gene: -
abundance: -
v_gene: TRBV5-1
j_gene: TRBJ1-4
CDR3nt: TGCGCCAGCAGCTTGAGGCCCCAGCAAGCTTATGAAAAACTGTTTTTT
CDR3aa: CASSLRPQQAYEKLFF

len: 16
d_gene: -
abundance: -
v_gene: TRBV18
j_gene: TRBJ2-7
CDR3nt: TGTGCCAGCTCACCACGGGGGCAGCGGGGAGGATACGAGCAGTACTTC
CDR3aa: CASSPRGQRGGYEQYF

len: 13
d_gene: TRBD1
abundance: once
v_gene: TRBV19
j_gene: TRBJ2-7
CDR3nt: TGTGCCAGTAGTGTGGGACAGGGTGATGAGCAGTACTTC
CDR3aa: CASSVGQGDEQYF

len: 14
d_gene: -
abundance: -
v_gene: TRBV4-1
j_gene: TRBJ1-2
CDR3nt: TGCGCCAGCAGCCAAGATAACAGGGACTATGGCTACACCTTC
CDR3aa: CASSQDNRDYGYTF

len: 15
d_gene: TRBD1
abundance: -
v_gene: TRBV5-1
j_gene: TRBJ2-5
CDR3nt: TGCGCCAGCAGCTTTAATACAGGGGACCAAGAGACCCAGTACTTC
CDR3aa: CASSFNTGDQETQYF

len: 14
d_gene: -
abundance: -
v_gene: TRBV6-2/TRBV6-3
j_gene: TRBJ1-4
CDR3nt: TGTGCCAGCAGTTATCGAGACGGACGTGAAAAACTGTTTTTT
CDR3aa: CASSYRDGREKLFF

len: 16
d_gene: TRBD2
abundance: medium-sized
v_gene: TRBV2
j_gene: TRBJ2-1
CDR3nt: TGTGCCAGCAGTGAAGCGTCGGGGGGGTACTACAATGAGCAGTTCTTC
CDR3aa: CASSEASGGYYNEQFF

len: 17
d_gene: -
abundance: -
v_gene: TRBV13
j_gene: TRBJ1-1
CDR3nt: TGTGCCAGCAGCGACCGGGTTCAAGGGGAGCTCGTCACTGAAGCTTTCTTT
CDR3aa: CASSDRVQGELVTEAFF

len: 14
d_gene: -
abundance: -
v_gene: TRBV7-6
j_gene: TRBJ2-3
CDR3nt: TGTGCCAGCAGTTCGACAGTGGGCACAGATACGCAGTATTTT
CDR3aa: CASSSTVGTDTQYF